The clone carrying this T cell receptor beta chain was seen once. Its cognate antigen is unknown. The assay was immunoSEQ multiplex PCR, and TCRdb's table has in-frame clones only and misses some. The data contain some 34,000 clones, under 75% of them singletons. Time point specified: cycle 4 day 1 (C4D1), after five to seven weeks of nivolumab. There was relapse after autologous stem cell transplantation in every patient, and there was variation in brentuximab vedotin exposure. This sample is drawn from a study of PD-1 blockade in classical Hodgkin lymphoma. Trimming took off 6 bases at V and 0 bases at J, with 9 bases between the two ends. The CDR3 sequence is 13 residues long. Looked up from germline, CDR1 is SQVTM and CDR2 is ANQGSEA. General observations from the study: Those achieving complete response showed baseline diversity like newly diagnosed patients.

This chain connects TRBV29-1 to TRBJ2-1, with a weak D call TRBD1 (6 bases). This specimen was peripheral blood mononuclear cells (PBMCs), taken before the fourth cycle of nivolumab. The receptor comes from a human donor with classical Hodgkin lymphoma. CDR3 residues: CSVEDSSYNEQFF. CDR3 nucleotides: TGCAGCGTGGAGGACAGCTCCTACAATGAGCAGTTCTTC.